A single sample gave rise to the 5 T cell receptor beta chains below, sequenced in a study of T cell responses to AZD1222 COVID-19 vaccine. TCRdb keeps only in-frame clones here, not all; method: immunoSEQ multiplex PCR. The profile covers approximately 100,000 clones, with roughly 91% appearing a single time and 7% to 9% taken by the ten largest. This material consisted of peripheral blood, taken 28 days after the second AZD1222 dose. The source is an adult who received the AZD1222 COVID-19 vaccine.

This clone was recorded once. This sequence joins TRBV7-3 and TRBJ1-1, with TRBD1 matching over 7 bases. This CDR3 has 15 amino acids. The V gene's germline CDR1 is SGHTA and CDR2 FQGTGA. Germline trimming cut 0 bases from V and 1 base from J; bases unmatched to any gene: 2. In nucleotides, the CDR3 is TGTGCCAGCAGCTTAACGGGACAGACGAACACTGAAGCTTTCTTT. This codes for CASSLTGQTNTEAFF.

In this sample, this clone turned up once. The chain is built from TRBV7-9 and TRBJ2-7, with 10 bases lining up with TRBD1. Germline loops: CDR1 SEHNR, CDR2 FQNEAQ (reference sequence). V was clipped by 6 bases and J by 2 bases; unmatched bases: 10. The CDR3 runs 16 residues. CDR3 protein: CASSPLKGQGAYEQYF. CDR3 in DNA: TGTGCCAGCAGTCCATTGAAAGGACAGGGGGCCTACGAGCAGTACTTC.

This chain uses TRBV4-3 with TRBJ1-2; D gene uncertain. CDR1 and CDR2 from the germline V gene are LGHNA and YSLEER. The ends were cut back, 1 base at V and 8 bases at J, with 17 bases in the middle. This CDR3 spans 15 amino acids. CDR3 in DNA: TGCGCCAGCAGCCAAGTCGGAGGACCGAGCTACGGCTACACCTTC. Translation: CASSQVGGPSYGYTF.

The chain combines TRBV9 with TRBJ1-1, with TRBD1 as a possible D gene (5 bases). The CDR3 length is 18 residues. V shed 0 bases and J shed 0 bases, with 18 bases lying between them. CDR1 is SGDLS and CDR2 is YYNGEE in the germline V gene. CDR3 bases: TGTGCCAGCAGCGTAGAGGCCCGGGGCGGAACGATGAACACTGAAGCTTTCTTT. Residues: CASSVEARGGTMNTEAFF.

The J gene is TRBJ1-1, the V gene TRBV6-5; D call uncertain. This CDR3 has 14 residues. V lost 8 bases to trimming and J lost 0 bases, with 13 bases between them. Germline CDR1 reads MNHEY; CDR2 reads SVGAGI. DNA for the CDR3: TGTGCCAGCTCCTTAGACTTCATGAACACTGAAGCTTTCTTT. This sequence encodes CASSLDFMNTEAFF.